Listed here are 12 T cell receptor beta chains from one sample, sequenced in a study of cytomegalovirus exposure and HLA in healthy donors. 60 Vbeta and 13 Jbeta primers were used in PCR. Measured with immunoSEQ multiplex PCR; TCRdb has only the in-frame clones, and not every one. The sample holds over 130,000 clones, 80% seen once. The sequencing input was PBMCs. Source of these receptors: a man aged 50-59 years in good health and CMV-seronegative.

V is TRBV7-3 and J is TRBJ2-1; a weak D match, TRBD1 (6 bases). The V gene's germline CDR1 is SGHTA and CDR2 FQGTGA. This CDR3 has 15 residues. The V gene lost 5 bases and the J gene lost 8 bases, with 19 bases spanning the gap. CDR3 loop: CASSPSGGHIDEQFF. Written as DNA, the CDR3 is TGTGCCAGCAGCCCAAGTGGGGGACATATCGATGAGCAGTTCTTC.

The chain employs TRBV7-8 and TRBJ2-5; D uncertain. The ends were cut back, 6 bases at V and 5 bases at J, with 7 bases in the middle. Germline V gene sequence: CDR1 SGHVS, CDR2 FQNEAQ. This CDR3 contains 11 residues. Here the CDR3 reads CASSLLETQYF. CDR3 DNA sequence: TGTGCCAGCAGTTTACTGGAGACCCAGTACTTC.

The chain recombines TRBV21-1 with TRBJ1-6. TRBV21-1 is flagged as a pseudogene. The CDR3 contains 16 residues. CDR3 sequence reads: CASSKVGSPYNSPLHF. The DNA of the CDR3 is TGTGCCAGCAGCAAAGTCGGGAGTCCCTATAATTCACCCCTCCACTTT.

The J gene is TRBJ2-5, the V gene TRBV5-1; TRBD2 aligns across 8 bases. The CDR3 sequence is 15 residues long. The V and J ends lost 0 bases and 1 base, in that order; junction bases with no gene match: 2. Germline V gene sequence: CDR1 SGHRS, CDR2 YFSETQ. The CDR3 region has the DNA TGCGCCAGCAGCTTGGGCGGGGGGACCCAAGAGACCCAGTACTTC. This encodes CASSLGGGTQETQYF.

The chain recombines TRBV18 with TRBJ2-6, with D perhaps matching TRBD2 (5 bases). V lost 3 bases and J 11 bases, leaving 5 bases between the germline ends. There are 11 residues in the CDR3. Germline V CDR1 and CDR2: KGHSH, LQKENI. The CDR3 region has the DNA TGTGCCAGCTCACCCGGGGACGTCCTGACTTTC. Translated: CASSPGDVLTF. The entire variable domain, with the rest obtained from reference TRBV18 and TRBJ2-6, is as follows: NAGVMQNPRHLVRRRGQEARLRCSPMKGHSHVYWYRQLPEEGLKFMVYLQKENIIDESGMPKERFSAEFPKEGPSILRIQQVVRGDSAAYFCASSPGDVLTFGAGSRLTVL.

This sequence joins TRBV18 and TRBJ2-5; TRBD2 is a possible D gene (7 bases). Trimming left V 6 bases short and J 3 bases short, with 17 bases between. The CDR3 runs 15 residues. CDR1 is KGHSH and CDR2 is LQKENI in the germline V gene. This chain's CDR3 is CASSGGQGVEETQYF. For the CDR3, the DNA is TGTGCCAGCTCCGGGGGGCAGGGCGTCGAAGAGACCCAGTACTTC.

This clone was detected only once. The gene calls are TRBV28 and TRBJ1-2, with D perhaps matching TRBD1 (5 bases). The CDR3 runs to 14 residues. Trimming removed 8 bases from V and 4 bases from J, with 17 bases in between. From germline, CDR1 is MDHEN and CDR2 SYDVKM. CDR3 amino acids: CASGLVGQGYGYTF. For the CDR3, the DNA is TGTGCCAGCGGGCTTGTGGGCCAGGGCTATGGCTACACCTTC.

V is TRBV18 and J is TRBJ2-1; D remains unclear. Trimming shortened V by 2 bases and J by 7 bases, and 12 bases separated the two germline ends. The CDR3 extends over 14 amino acids. Per the germline V gene, CDR1 is KGHSH and CDR2 is LQKENI. The CDR3 reads CASSPGPGGNEQFF. The CDR3 nucleotides read TGTGCCAGCTCACCAGGGCCCGGTGGGAATGAGCAGTTCTTC.

The chain recombines TRBV6-6 with TRBJ2-7; tentatively, D is TRBD1 (5 bases). Trimming took off 2 bases at V and 2 bases at J, with 16 bases between the two ends. Germline V gene data show CDR1 as MNHNY and CDR2 as SVGAGI (reference sequence). The CDR3 runs to 16 residues. CDR3: CASSYAGDRLTYEQYF. The DNA of the CDR3 is TGTGCCAGCAGTTACGCCGGCGACAGACTTACCTACGAGCAGTACTTC.

This clone has just one count. This rearrangement joins TRBV11-1 to TRBJ2-3; TRBD2 aligns across 8 bases. The germline gives CDR1 SGHAT, CDR2 FQDESV (reference sequence). V lost 5 bases to trimming and J lost 5 bases; unmatched junction nucleotides: 21. This CDR3 spans 19 amino acids. CDR3 amino acids: CASSPVMGPRSGNRDTQYF. DNA of the CDR3: TGTGCCAGCAGCCCGGTTATGGGTCCGCGTAGCGGGAACAGAGATACGCAGTATTTT. The full variable domain, in which reference TRBV11-1 and TRBJ2-3 provide the parts outside the CDR3, is EAEVAQSPRYKITEKSQAVAFWCDPISGHATLYWYRQILGQGPELLVQFQDESVVDDSQLPKDRFSAERLKGVDSTLKIQPAELGDSAMYLCASSPVMGPRSGNRDTQYFGPGTRLTVL.

The J gene is TRBJ2-5, the V gene TRBV4-2; TRBD2 matches at 9 bases. The CDR3 runs 15 residues. In germline, CDR1 is LGHNA, CDR2 YNFKEQ. The trim removed 0 bases at V and 1 base at J, leaving 0 bases unmatched. This CDR3 is CASSQERGGQETQYF. DNA for the CDR3: TGTGCCAGCAGCCAAGAGCGGGGGGGCCAAGAGACCCAGTACTTC.

The chain is built from TRBV14 and TRBJ2-5; 8 bases match TRBD1. CDR1 and CDR2 (germline): SGHDN, FVKESK. V shed 4 bases, J shed 2 bases, and the junction held 6 bases outside the gene matches. The CDR3 is made up of 15 amino acids. CDR3: CASSPLTGAQETQYF. CDR3 nucleotide sequence: TGTGCCAGCAGCCCACTGACAGGGGCACAAGAGACCCAGTACTTC.